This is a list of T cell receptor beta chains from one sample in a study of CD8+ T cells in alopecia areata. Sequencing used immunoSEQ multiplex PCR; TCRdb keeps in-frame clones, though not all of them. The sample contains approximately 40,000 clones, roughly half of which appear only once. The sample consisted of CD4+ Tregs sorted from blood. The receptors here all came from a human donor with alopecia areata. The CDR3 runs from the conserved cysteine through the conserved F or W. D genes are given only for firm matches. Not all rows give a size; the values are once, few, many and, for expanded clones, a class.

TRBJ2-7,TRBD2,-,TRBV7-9,CASSLALDTGGGYEQYF,TGTGCCAGCAGCTTAGCGCTGGACACGGGAGGGGGCTACGAGCAGTACTTC
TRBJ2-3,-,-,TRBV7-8,CASSLGSALRGDTQYF,TGTGCCAGCAGCTTAGGAAGCGCCCTACGAGGAGATACGCAGTATTTT
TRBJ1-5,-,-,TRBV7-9,CASSLRGADQPQHF,TGTGCCAGCAGCTTACGGGGGGCCGATCAGCCCCAGCATTTT
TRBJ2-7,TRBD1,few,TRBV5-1,CASSQFPGQSSYEQYF,TGCGCCAGCAGCCAATTCCCGGGACAGAGCTCCTACGAGCAGTACTTC
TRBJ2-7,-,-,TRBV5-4,CASSLEVRGAEQYF,TGTGCCAGCAGCTTGGAAGTCAGGGGTGCCGAGCAGTACTTC
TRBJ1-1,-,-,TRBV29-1,CSVLWGNTEAFF,TGCAGCGTGCTCTGGGGGAACACTGAAGCTTTCTTT
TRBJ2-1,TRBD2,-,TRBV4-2,CASSQIGQRHGGVYNEQFF,TGTGCCAGCAGCCAGATCGGACAGCGACACGGGGGGGTATACAATGAGCAGTTCTTC
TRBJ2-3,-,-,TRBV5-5,CASSRGAVLDTQYF,TGTGCCAGCAGCCGCGGCGCAGTACTAGATACGCAGTATTTT
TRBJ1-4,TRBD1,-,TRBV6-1,CASSGTGRAEKLFF,TGTGCCAGCAGCGGGACAGGGCGGGCTGAAAAACTGTTTTTT
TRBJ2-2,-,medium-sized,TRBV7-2,CASSRGEGNTGELFF,TGTGCCAGCAGCCGAGGCGAGGGCAACACCGGGGAGCTGTTTTTT
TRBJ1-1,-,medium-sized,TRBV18,CASSQGQQGGTEAFF,TGTGCCAGCTCACAAGGACAGCAAGGGGGCACTGAAGCTTTCTTT
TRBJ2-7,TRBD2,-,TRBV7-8,CASSLVGLAGGAHEQYF,TGTGCCAGCAGCTTAGTAGGACTAGCGGGAGGAGCCCACGAGCAGTACTTC
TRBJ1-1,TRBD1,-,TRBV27,CATARDRVRTEAFF,TGTGCCACTGCCCGGGACAGGGTACGCACTGAAGCTTTCTTT
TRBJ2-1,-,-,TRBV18,CASSPSQASGWQQFF,TGTGCCAGCTCACCATCACAGGCCTCCGGGTGGCAGCAGTTCTTC
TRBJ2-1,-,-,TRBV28,CASSHRASYNEQFF,TGTGCCAGCAGCCACAGGGCCTCCTACAATGAGCAGTTCTTC
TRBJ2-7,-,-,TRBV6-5,CASSYSKERRHEQYF,TGTGCCAGCAGTTACTCGAAGGAAAGACGTCACGAGCAGTACTTC
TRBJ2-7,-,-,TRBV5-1,CASSPRPKRQGGHEQYF,TGCGCCAGCAGCCCAAGACCCAAGAGACAAGGAGGACACGAGCAGTACTTC
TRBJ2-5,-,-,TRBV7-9,CASSRFRRSETQYF,TGTGCCAGCAGCCGCTTTCGTCGGTCTGAGACCCAGTACTTC
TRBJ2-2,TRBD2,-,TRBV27,CASSFTYRAGVNTGELFF,TGTGCCAGCAGTTTTACCTACCGGGCGGGGGTGAACACCGGGGAGCTGTTTTTT
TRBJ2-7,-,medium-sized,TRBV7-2,CASSSVDGSYEQYF,TGTGCCAGCAGCTCCGTGGACGGCTCCTACGAGCAGTACTTC
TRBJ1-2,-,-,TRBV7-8,CASSPQGAIYGYTF,TGTGCCAGCAGCCCTCAGGGCGCTATCTATGGCTACACCTTC
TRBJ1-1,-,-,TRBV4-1,CASSHDSHMNTEAFF,TGCGCCAGCAGCCATGATTCTCACATGAACACTGAAGCTTTCTTT
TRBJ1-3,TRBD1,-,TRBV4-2,CASSQADRGDNTIYF,TGTGCCAGCAGCCAAGCAGACAGGGGAGATAACACCATATATTTT
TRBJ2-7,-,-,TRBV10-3,CAISEISYEQYF,TGTGCCATCAGTGAAATCTCCTACGAGCAGTACTTC
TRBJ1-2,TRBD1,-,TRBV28,CASSSGGYGYTF,TGTGCCAGCAGTTCAGGGGGCTATGGCTACACCTTC
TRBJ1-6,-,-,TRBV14,CASSQVYSEDSPLHF,TGTGCCAGCAGCCAAGTATATAGCGAGGATTCACCCCTCCACTTT
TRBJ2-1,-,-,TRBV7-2,CASSGLWGRSNNEQFF,TGTGCCAGCAGCGGCCTCTGGGGCAGGTCAAACAATGAGCAGTTCTTC
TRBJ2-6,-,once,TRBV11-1,CASSVRQGGGSGANVLTF,TGTGCCAGCAGCGTAAGACAGGGAGGAGGCTCTGGGGCCAACGTCCTGACTTTC
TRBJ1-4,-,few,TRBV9,CASSVGPPGWGDEKLFF,TGTGCCAGCAGCGTCGGACCTCCGGGATGGGGGGATGAAAAACTGTTTTTT
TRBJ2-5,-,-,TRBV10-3,CASSRGYQETQYF,TGTGCCTCTTCCCGGGGGTACCAAGAGACCCAGTACTTC
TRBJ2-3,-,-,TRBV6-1,CASSENRGGMTDTQYF,TGTGCCAGCAGTGAAAACCGAGGAGGGATGACAGATACGCAGTATTTT
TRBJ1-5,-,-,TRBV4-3,CASSQDVSGNNQPQHF,TGCGCCAGCAGCCAAGATGTTTCAGGGAATAATCAGCCCCAGCATTTT
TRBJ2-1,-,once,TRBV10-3,CAISEYHPFYNEQFF,TGTGCCATCAGTGAGTACCATCCTTTTTACAATGAGCAGTTCTTC
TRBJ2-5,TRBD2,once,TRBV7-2,CASRLRLAGGGTQYF,TGTGCCAGCAGGTTACGTCTAGCGGGAGGGGGAACCCAGTACTTC
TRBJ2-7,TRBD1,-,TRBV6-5,CASSYSRGGREQYF,TGTGCCAGCAGTTACTCGAGAGGGGGCCGCGAGCAGTACTTC
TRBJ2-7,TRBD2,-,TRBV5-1,CASSLARSGSYEQYF,TGCGCCAGCAGCTTGGCCCGTAGCGGGAGCTACGAGCAGTACTTC
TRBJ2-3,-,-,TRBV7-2,CASSPSQGGGADTQYF,TGTGCCAGCAGCCCCTCTCAAGGGGGCGGGGCAGATACGCAGTATTTT
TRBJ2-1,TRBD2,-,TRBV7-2,CASSARLAHEQFF,TGTGCCAGCAGCGCAAGACTAGCCCATGAGCAGTTCTTC
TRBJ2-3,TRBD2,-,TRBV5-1,CASYQRGGGSDTQYF,TGCGCCAGCTATCAGCGGGGGGGCGGCTCAGATACGCAGTATTTT
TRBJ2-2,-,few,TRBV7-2,CASSLGGAPGELFF,TGTGCCAGCAGCTTGGGGGGAGCGCCCGGGGAGCTGTTTTTT
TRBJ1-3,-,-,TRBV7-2,CASSSMGTTRGNTIYF,TGTGCCAGCAGCTCAATGGGGACAACCCGTGGAAACACCATATATTTT
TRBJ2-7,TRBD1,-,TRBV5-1,CASSLLRGIYEQYF,TGCGCCAGCAGCTTGCTCAGGGGGATCTACGAGCAGTACTTC
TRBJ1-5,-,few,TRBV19,CASSTDGVSNQPQHF,TGTGCCAGTAGTACGGACGGGGTTAGCAATCAGCCCCAGCATTTT
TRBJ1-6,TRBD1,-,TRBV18,CASSPTGVDSPLHF,TGTGCCAGCTCACCAACAGGGGTCGATTCACCCCTCCACTTT
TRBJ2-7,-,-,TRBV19,CASSIRTRATYEQYF,TGTGCCAGTAGTATCCGGACACGGGCAACCTACGAGCAGTACTTC